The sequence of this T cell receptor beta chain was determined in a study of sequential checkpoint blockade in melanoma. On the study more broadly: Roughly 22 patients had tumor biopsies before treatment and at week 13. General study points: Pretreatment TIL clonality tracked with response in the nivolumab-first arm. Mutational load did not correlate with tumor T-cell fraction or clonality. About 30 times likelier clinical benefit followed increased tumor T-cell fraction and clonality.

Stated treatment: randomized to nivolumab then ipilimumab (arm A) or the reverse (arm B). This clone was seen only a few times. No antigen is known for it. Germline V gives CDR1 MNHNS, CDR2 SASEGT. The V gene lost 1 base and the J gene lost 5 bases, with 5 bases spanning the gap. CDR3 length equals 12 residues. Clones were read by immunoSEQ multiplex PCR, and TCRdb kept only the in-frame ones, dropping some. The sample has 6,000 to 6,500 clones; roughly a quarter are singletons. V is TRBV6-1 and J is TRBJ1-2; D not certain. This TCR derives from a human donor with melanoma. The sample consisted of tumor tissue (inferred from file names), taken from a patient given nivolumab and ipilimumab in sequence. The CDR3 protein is CASSEEGYGYTF. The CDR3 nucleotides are TGTGCCAGCAGTGAAGAAGGGTATGGCTACACCTTC.